Sequencing of this TCR beta chain was carried out in a study of response to subunit inactivated influenza vaccine. Ten or more counts support this clonotype. The antigen remains undetermined. Germline V CDR1 and CDR2: LGHNA, YNFKEQ. The CDR3 has 15 amino acids. The V and J ends lost 0 bases and 4 bases respectively, with 12 bases between them. In TCRdb, the RT-PCR reads were re-called with MiXCR into one record per CDR3 protein. The table records 490,000 or so distinct CDR3 sequences, 6% to 9% of them present only once. Findings and limits, study-wide: A suggestion made by the authors is that each seasonal influenza vaccination recruits few new T cells.

The input for sequencing was PBMCs from blood, taken less than 30 months after vaccination. The sequence came from a man aged 45-69 years who received an inactivated influenza vaccine. V gene TRBV4-2 combines with J gene TRBJ2-5, with a weak D call TRBD2 (6 bases). This chain's CDR3 is CASSQDPGTVETQYF. CDR3 sequence (DNA): TGTGCCAGCAGCCAAGATCCCGGGACTGTAGAGACCCAGTACTTC.